This T cell receptor (beta chain) was recorded in a study of cytomegalovirus exposure and HLA in healthy donors. Study-wide context: The study placed 70% to 90% of its approximately 360 genotyped donors in the Caucasian-associated ancestry cluster. Study observations and caveats: A later analysis linked a missense variant in DCLRE1C to the trimming of TCR beta V and J genes.

PCR amplification relied on 60 Vbeta primers (plus 13 Jbeta primers). The repertoire was sequenced with immunoSEQ multiplex PCR; TCRdb's copy has only in-frame clones and lacks some. The sample contains 130,000 or so clones, 82% of which appear only once. In this sample, this clone turned up once. Its matching antigen is unknown. Germline V CDR1 and CDR2: SGHTS, YDEGEE. The length of the CDR3 is 16 residues. The V segment lost 5 bases and the J segment 12 bases; nucleotides outside the gene matches: 23. V and J are TRBV5-8 and TRBJ2-7; 7 nucleotides match TRBD2. Source material: PBMCs. This TCR came from a woman in her thirties or forties in good health and CMV-seronegative. The CDR3 coding sequence is TGTGCCAGCAGAATCGCGGCACTAAGCGGGAAGATACCAGGGTACTTC. Translated, it gives CASRIAALSGKIPGYF.